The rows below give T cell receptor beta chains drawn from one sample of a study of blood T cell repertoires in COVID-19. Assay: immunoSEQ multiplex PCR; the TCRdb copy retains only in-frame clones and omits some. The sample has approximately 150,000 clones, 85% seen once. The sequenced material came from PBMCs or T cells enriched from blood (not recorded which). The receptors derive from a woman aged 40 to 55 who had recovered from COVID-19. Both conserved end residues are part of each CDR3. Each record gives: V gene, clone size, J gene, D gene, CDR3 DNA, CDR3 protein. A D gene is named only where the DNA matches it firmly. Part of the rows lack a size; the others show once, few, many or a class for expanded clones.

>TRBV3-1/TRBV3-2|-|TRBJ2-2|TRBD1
TGTGCCAGCAGCCAGAGGGACAGGGATTACAGGGAGCTGTTTTTT
CASSQRDRDYRELFF
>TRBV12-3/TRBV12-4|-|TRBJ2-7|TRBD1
TGTGCCAGCAGTTTTGGGGGACAGTGGGGGTTC
CASSFGGQWGF
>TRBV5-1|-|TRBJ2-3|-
TGCGCCAGCAGCAACAGGGCGGCAGATACGCAGTATTTT
CASSNRAADTQYF
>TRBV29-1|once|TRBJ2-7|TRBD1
TGCAGCGTTGGGAAGAGGGACAGCTTGCTGAACGAGCAGTACTTC
CSVGKRDSLLNEQYF
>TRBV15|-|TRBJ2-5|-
TGTGCCACCAGCCGGAATACCCAGGGGGGTCAAGAGACCCAGTACTTC
CATSRNTQGGQETQYF
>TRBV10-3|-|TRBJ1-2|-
TGTGCCATCAGTGAGTCTACACCGTCTAACTATGGCTACACCTTC
CAISESTPSNYGYTF
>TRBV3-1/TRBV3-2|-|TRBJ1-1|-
TGTGCCAGCAGCCAAGATTCGGCTGAAGCTTTCTTT
CASSQDSAEAFF
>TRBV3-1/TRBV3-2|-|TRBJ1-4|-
TGTGCCAGCAGCCAAGATCGGAGGGGTAGTGAAAAACTGTTTTTT
CASSQDRRGSEKLFF
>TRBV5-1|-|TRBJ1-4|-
TGCGCCAGCAGCTTGGGTGAAGCCGGGGTGGGAGCTAATGAAAAACTGTTTTTT
CASSLGEAGVGANEKLFF
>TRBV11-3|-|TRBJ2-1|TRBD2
TGTGCCAGACAGTATAGCGGGACCATTGACAATGAGCAGTTCTTC
CARQYSGTIDNEQFF
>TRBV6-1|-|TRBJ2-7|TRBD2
TGTGCCAGCAGTGAAATAGGGACTAGCTACGAGCAGTACTTC
CASSEIGTSYEQYF
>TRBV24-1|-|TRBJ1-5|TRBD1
TGTGCCGCCTCTCCAGGGGGCGTAGATCAGCCCCAGCATTTT
CAASPGGVDQPQHF
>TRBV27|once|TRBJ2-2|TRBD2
TGTGCCAGCACCCGAGCGGGAGTCACCGGGGAGCTGTTTTTT
CASTRAGVTGELFF
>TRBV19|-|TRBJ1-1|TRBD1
TGTGCCAGTACCGGGGACAGGGGGCTCACTGAAGCTTTCTTT
CASTGDRGLTEAFF
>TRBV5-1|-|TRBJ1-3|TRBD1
TGCGCCAGCAGCTTAGGACAGGTCGGCGGAAACACCATATATTTT
CASSLGQVGGNTIYF
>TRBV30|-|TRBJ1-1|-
TGTGCCTGGACAGAAGGCGGCGGACATTTGAACACTGAAGCTTTCTTT
CAWTEGGGHLNTEAFF
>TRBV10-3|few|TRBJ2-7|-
TGTGCCATCACCCAAACGACGGACACCTACGAGCAGTACTTC
CAITQTTDTYEQYF
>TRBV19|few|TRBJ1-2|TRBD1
TGTGCCAGTAGTGTATTCTCCGGGACAGGGAGCTATGGCTACACCTTC
CASSVFSGTGSYGYTF
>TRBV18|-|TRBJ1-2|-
TGTGCCAGCTCACCACGGCCAGAACACTATGGCTACACCTTC
CASSPRPEHYGYTF
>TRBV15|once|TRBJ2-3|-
TGTGCCACCAGCAGACGTACAGAAGCTAGCACAGATACGCAGTATTTT
CATSRRTEASTDTQYF
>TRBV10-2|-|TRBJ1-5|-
TGCGCCAGCAGCGTCGGGGGAGGTGTGGGCAATCAGCCCCAGCATTTT
CASSVGGGVGNQPQHF
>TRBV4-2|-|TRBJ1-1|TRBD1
TGTGCCAGCAGCCAAGCGAAAGGGGGCGCAGGGACTGAAGCTTTCTTT
CASSQAKGGAGTEAFF
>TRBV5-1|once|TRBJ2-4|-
TGCGCCAGCAGCGCGGGCTGGGACAAAAACATTCAGTACTTC
CASSAGWDKNIQYF
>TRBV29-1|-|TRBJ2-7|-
TGCAGCGTAGCGACAGGCACCTACGAGCAGTACTTC
CSVATGTYEQYF
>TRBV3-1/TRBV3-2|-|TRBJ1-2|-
TGTGCCAGCAGCCAAGATGGGCAATATGGCTACACCTTC
CASSQDGQYGYTF
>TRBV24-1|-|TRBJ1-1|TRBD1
TGTGCCACCAGTGGCCAACAGGGGGAGAACACTGAAGCTTTCTTT
CATSGQQGENTEAFF
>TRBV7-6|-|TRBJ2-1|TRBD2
TGTGCCAGCACGGAGACTAGCGGGGTTTACAATGAGCAGTTCTTC
CASTETSGVYNEQFF
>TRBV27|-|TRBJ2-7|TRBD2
TGTGCCAGCAGTTTACAATTGCGGGAGGGCCTATACGAGCAGTACTTC
CASSLQLREGLYEQYF
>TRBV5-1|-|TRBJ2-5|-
TGCGCCAGCAGCCCTCGGGGAGGTTGGGGAGAGACCCAGTACTTC
CASSPRGGWGETQYF
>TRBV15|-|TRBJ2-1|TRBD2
TGTGCCACCAGCAGAGGACTAGCGGGAGAGATAGATGAGCAGTTCTTC
CATSRGLAGEIDEQFF
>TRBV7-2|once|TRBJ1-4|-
TGTGCCAGCAGCCCCGGGACAAGGAATGAAAAACTGTTTTTT
CASSPGTRNEKLFF
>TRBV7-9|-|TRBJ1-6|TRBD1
TGTGCCAGCAGATCGGACAGGTTCTATAATTCACCCCTCCACTTT
CASRSDRFYNSPLHF
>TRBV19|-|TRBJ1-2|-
TGTGCCAGTATAGGCACTGGGAGCGCCTATGGCTACACCTTC
CASIGTGSAYGYTF
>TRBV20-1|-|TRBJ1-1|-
TGCAGTGTCACGGTACCGCTAGAAGCTTTCTTT
CSVTVPLEAFF
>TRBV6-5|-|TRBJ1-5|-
TGTGCCAGCAGTTACTCGCGTCAGCCCCAGCATTTT
CASSYSRQPQHF
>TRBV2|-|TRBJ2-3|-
TGTGCCAGCCAGGCTAGCGGCACAGATACGCAGTATTTT
CASQASGTDTQYF
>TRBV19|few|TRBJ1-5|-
TGTGCCAGTAGTATCGGCAGGGGTTATGGTCAGCCCCAGCATTTT
CASSIGRGYGQPQHF
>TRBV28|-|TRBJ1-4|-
TGTGCCAGCACCATGGCGGCTAATGAAAAACTGTTTTTT
CASTMAANEKLFF
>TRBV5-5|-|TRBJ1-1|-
TGTGCCAGCAGCGGCCAGGGCACTGAAGCTTTCTTT
CASSGQGTEAFF
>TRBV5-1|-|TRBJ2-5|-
TGCGCCAGCAGCTTGCCTAGCAGCGAGACCCAGTACTTC
CASSLPSSETQYF
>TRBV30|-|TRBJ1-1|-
TGTGCCTGGAGTGACCCCTATAGGGCAGGGCGATGGAACACTGAAGCTTTCTTT
CAWSDPYRAGRWNTEAFF
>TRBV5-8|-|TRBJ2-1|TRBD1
TGTGCCAGCAGCGTGGGGACAGGGATACGCAATGAGCAGTTCTTC
CASSVGTGIRNEQFF
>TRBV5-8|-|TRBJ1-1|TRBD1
TGTGCCAGCAGCGACCCGGCAGGGGGCATCTACATTGAAGCTTTCTTT
CASSDPAGGIYIEAFF
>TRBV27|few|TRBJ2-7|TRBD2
TGTGCCAGCAGTCCCGCCTTGGGAGGGGACGAGCAGTACTTC
CASSPALGGDEQYF
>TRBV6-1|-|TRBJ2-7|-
TGTGCCAGCAGTGACGATTATAGCTCCTACGAGCAGTACTTC
CASSDDYSSYEQYF
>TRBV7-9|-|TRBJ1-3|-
TGTGCCAGCAGCTTAGAACAGGATAGCATGAGTGGATTT
CASSLEQDSMSGF